A selection of T cell receptor beta chains follows, all from one sample in a study of cytomegalovirus exposure and HLA in healthy donors. The repertoire was sequenced with immunoSEQ multiplex PCR; TCRdb's copy has only in-frame clones and lacks some. This repertoire shows over 150,000 clones, approximately 73% found once; its top ten account for about 5%. Input material: PBMCs. These receptor sequences come from a woman aged 18-35 years in good health and CMV-seropositive. The conserved cysteine and the conserved F or W are not part of the CDR3 here.

CDR3 protein	V gene	J gene	CDR3 length
ASVPEDRVYNEQF	TRBV25-1	TRBJ2-1	13
ASSQGTPGVYGYT	TRBV7-2	TRBJ1-2	13
ASSLPQAGTYEQY	TRBV5-4	.	13
ASSYPGLAGGEQF	TRBV28	TRBJ2-1	13
ASSQDLGTEITDTQY	TRBV4-3	TRBJ2-3	15
ASSQGSTGIPYEQY	TRBV4-3	TRBJ2-7	14
ASSSPGQGAYYGYT	TRBV5-1	TRBJ1-2	14
ASRGQGSSYEQY	TRBV2	TRBJ2-7	12
ASSLAVGGQETQY	TRBV7-2	TRBJ2-5	13
ASSFSGGGGTQY	TRBV7-3	TRBJ2-5	12
ASNTGGSSYEQY	TRBV6-1	TRBJ2-7	12
ASCRGYEQY	TRBV2	TRBJ2-7	9
ASSVSGNTIY	TRBV2	TRBJ1-3	10
ASSQDSGQGSYGYT	TRBV4-3	TRBJ1-2	14
ASSPSPRDYEQY	TRBV28	TRBJ2-7	12
ASSPQPGNAYEQY	TRBV7-2	TRBJ2-7	13
ASSPPTQDTGYYGYT	TRBV18	TRBJ1-2	15
ASSFGQGYEQY	TRBV7-9	TRBJ2-7	11
ASSESGRTGTLNEQF	TRBV25-1	TRBJ2-1	15
ASSFRGQDYNEQF	TRBV5-4	TRBJ2-1	13
ASSSGGGGAGDTQY	TRBV5-4	TRBJ2-3	14
ASRADSGYT	TRBV2	TRBJ1-2	9
ASSQVIAGGNEQF	TRBV4-2	TRBJ2-1	13
ASSQEAGENYGYT	TRBV4-2	TRBJ1-2	13
ASRRDWNSGNTIY	TRBV5-5	TRBJ1-3	13
ASSLEGSTDTQY	TRBV7-9	TRBJ2-3	12
ASSGADRGRLDEQF	TRBV5-1	TRBJ2-1	14
ASSSIAGGTDNEQF	TRBV6-5	TRBJ2-1	14
ASSLGALFTDTQY	TRBV5-1	TRBJ2-3	13
ASSSAGQLYEQY	TRBV5-4	TRBJ2-7	12
ASSVAGNEQY	TRBV9	TRBJ2-7	10
ASSFLWDRGRTDTQY	TRBV7-8	TRBJ2-3	15
ASSWEGTGQGSPLH	TRBV5-1	TRBJ1-6	14
ASSSQGGVYNSPLH	TRBV7-2	TRBJ1-6	14
SVKQGGNEKLF	TRBV29-1	TRBJ1-4	11
ASSYNSATNEKLF	TRBV6-6	TRBJ1-4	13
ASSPKTGGVTGELF	TRBV9	TRBJ2-2	14
ASSQNPGLGNNEQF	TRBV9	TRBJ2-1	14
ASIYAGFSGNTIY	TRBV6-1	TRBJ1-3	13
ASRGQGEADTQY	TRBV6-1	TRBJ2-3	12
ASSVGQTYGYT	TRBV9	TRBJ1-2	11
ASSASSDRNTEAF	TRBV2	TRBJ1-1	13